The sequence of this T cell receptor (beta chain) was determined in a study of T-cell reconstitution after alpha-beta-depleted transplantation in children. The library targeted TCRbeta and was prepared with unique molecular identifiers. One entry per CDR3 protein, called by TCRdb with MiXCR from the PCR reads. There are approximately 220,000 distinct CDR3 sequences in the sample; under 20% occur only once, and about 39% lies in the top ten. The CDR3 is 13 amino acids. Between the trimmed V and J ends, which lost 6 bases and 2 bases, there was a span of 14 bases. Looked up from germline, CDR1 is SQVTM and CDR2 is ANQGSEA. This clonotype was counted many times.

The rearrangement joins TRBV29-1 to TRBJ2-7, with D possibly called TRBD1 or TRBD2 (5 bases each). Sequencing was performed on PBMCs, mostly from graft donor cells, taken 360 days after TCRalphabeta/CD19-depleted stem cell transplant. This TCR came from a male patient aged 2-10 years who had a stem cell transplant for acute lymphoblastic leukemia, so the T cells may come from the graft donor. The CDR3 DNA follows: TGCAGCGTCACCGGGACGGTTACCTACGAGCAGTACTTC. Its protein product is CSVTGTVTYEQYF.